Listed here are 2 T cell receptor beta chains from one sample, sequenced in a study of CD4 T cells in relation to SARS-CoV-2 and coronaviruses (dated by TCRdb to the early 2020s). Library creation used the immunoSEQ multiplex PCR assay. Here the immuneACCESS table is served through TCRdb, limited to in-frame sequences with V and J called. Missing clones are a known gap in these copies; in checked studies unresolved V genes cover under half, and the rest lacks a known reason. The sample contains 15,000 to 20,000 clones, around three quarters of them found a single time. The ten top clones hold roughly 31% of the sample. CD4+ T cells from unexposed donors were collected before the COVID-19 pandemic (2011-2018). After less than 13 days of culture, CD4+ T cells were isolated with the EasySep CD4+ T cell isolation kit. These receptors lack a known antigen. Specimen: CD4+ T cells from PBMCs, cultured in vitro. Receptor source: a human donor in good health.

The gene calls are TRBV2 and TRBJ1-5; D is unclear. Germline CDR1 reads SNHLY; CDR2 reads FYNNEI. V dropped 3 bases and J dropped 2 bases, with 11 bases sitting between them. The CDR3 extends over 15 amino acids. CDR3 protein: CASSDWDLGNQPQHF. The CDR3 bases are TGTGCCAGCAGTGACTGGGATCTCGGCAATCAGCCCCAGCATTTT.

The chain couples TRBV24-1 to TRBJ2-7; 7 bases agree with TRBD1. V lost 5 bases, J lost 5 bases, and 8 bases stayed unmatched. This CDR3 is built from 14 residues. Per the germline V gene, CDR1 is KGHDR and CDR2 is SFDVKD. The CDR3 region is CATSGMTGSHEQYF. The CDR3 DNA follows: TGTGCCACCAGTGGAATGACAGGGTCCCACGAGCAGTACTTC.